This TCR beta chain was profiled in a study of T cell clonality in common variable immunodeficiency. This clone was detected many times. Equal genomic DNA amounts from CVID and control samples were sequenced. Sequenced by immunoSEQ multiplex PCR; TCRdb stores in-frame clones only, minus some. Singletons are absent from the sample, which has about 55,000 clones. The clonotype comes from a person aged 18-70 years in good health. Input material: peripheral blood mononuclear cells.

Partial CDR3 DNA: TGTGCCTGGAGTACAGGGCCAGCTAATGAAAAA. Amino acid sequence: CAWSTGPANEK. The CDR3 reads in full as CAWSTGPANEKLFF. The V call is TRBV30, the J call TRBJ1-4, with D possibly matching TRBD1 (6 bases). The CDR3 end falls 3 residues outside the read, so it is completed with the germline J gene. Germline loops: CDR1 GTSNPN, CDR2 SVGIG (reference sequence). This CDR3 comprises 14 residues. Trimming removed 2 bases from V and 3 bases from J, with 10 bases in between.